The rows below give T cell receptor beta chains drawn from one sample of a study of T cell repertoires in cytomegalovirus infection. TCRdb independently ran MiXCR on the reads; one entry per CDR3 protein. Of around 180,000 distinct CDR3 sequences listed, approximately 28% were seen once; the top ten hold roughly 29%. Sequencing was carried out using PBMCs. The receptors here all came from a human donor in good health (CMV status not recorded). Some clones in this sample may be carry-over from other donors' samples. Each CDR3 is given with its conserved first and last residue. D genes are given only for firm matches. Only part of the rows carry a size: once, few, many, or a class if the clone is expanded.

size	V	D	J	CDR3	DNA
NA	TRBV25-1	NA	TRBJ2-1	CASSEIGGRQFF	TGTGCCAGCAGTGAAATTGGGGGAAGGCAGTTCTTC
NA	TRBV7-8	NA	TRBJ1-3	CASSSYGPGNTIYF	TGTGCCAGCAGCTCCTACGGGCCTGGAAACACCATATATTTT
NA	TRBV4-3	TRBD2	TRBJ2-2	CASSHRLAGGSNTGELFF	TGCGCCAGCAGCCACCGACTAGCGGGGGGCTCGAACACCGGGGAGCTGTTTTTT
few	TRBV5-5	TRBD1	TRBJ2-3	CASSSNRGPGSDTQYF	TGTGCCAGCAGCTCCAACAGGGGGCCCGGATCAGATACGCAGTATTTT
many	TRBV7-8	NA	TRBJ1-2	CASSQQGWDGYTF	TGTGCCAGCAGCCAACAGGGTTGGGATGGCTACACCTTC
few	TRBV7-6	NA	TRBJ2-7	CASSSRGDRSYEQYF	TGTGCCAGCAGTTCGCGAGGAGACAGGTCCTACGAGCAGTACTTC
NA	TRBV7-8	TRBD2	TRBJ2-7	CASSLALDGGASYNEQYF	TGTGCCAGCAGCTTAGCGCTGGACGGGGGGGCCTCCTACAATGAGCAGTACTTC
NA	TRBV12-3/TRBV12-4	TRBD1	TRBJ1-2	CASSPGQGNGYTF	TGTGCCAGCAGCCCCGGACAGGGGAACGGCTACACCTTC
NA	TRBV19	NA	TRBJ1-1	CASIRTQNTEAFF	TGTGCCAGTATAAGGACCCAGAACACTGAAGCTTTCTTT
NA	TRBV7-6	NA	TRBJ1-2	CASSTGHSKGFTF	TGTGCCAGCAGCACCGGACATTCGAAGGGGTTCACCTTC
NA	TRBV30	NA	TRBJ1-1	CAHHTREGTETFF	TGTGCCCATCATACCCGGGAGGGGACTGAAACTTTCTTT
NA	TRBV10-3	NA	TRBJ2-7	CAISGDTYEQYF	TGTGCCATCAGTGGGGACACCTACGAGCAGTACTTC
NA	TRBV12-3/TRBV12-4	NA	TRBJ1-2	CASTLGGILRYGYTF	TGTGCCAGCACCCTCGGCGGCATCCTGCGCTATGGCTACACCTTC
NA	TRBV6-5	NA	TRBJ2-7	CASSPIGSSIWNEQYF	TGTGCCAGCAGTCCGATAGGGAGCTCAATCTGGAACGAGCAGTACTTC
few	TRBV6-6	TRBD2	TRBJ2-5	CASSYLRPLAGGPETQYF	TGTGCCAGCAGTTACCTACGCCCCCTAGCGGGGGGGCCGGAGACCCAGTACTTC
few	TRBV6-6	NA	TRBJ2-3	CASSYPATPGDPQHTDTQYF	TGTGCCAGCAGTTACCCCGCAACCCCCGGGGATCCCCAGCACACAGATACGCAGTATTTT
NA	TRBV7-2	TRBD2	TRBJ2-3	CASSLGLAGISTDTQYF	TGTGCCAGCAGCTTAGGCCTAGCGGGGATAAGCACAGATACGCAGTATTTT
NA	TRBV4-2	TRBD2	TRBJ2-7	CASSQGTLAGAYSYEQYF	TGTGCCAGCAGCCAAGGAACGCTAGCGGGGGCATACTCCTACGAGCAGTACTTC
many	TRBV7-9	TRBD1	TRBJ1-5	CASSLATGNQPQHF	TGTGCCAGCAGCTTAGCGACAGGGAATCAGCCCCAGCATTTT
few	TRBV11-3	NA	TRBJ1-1	CASSLDRTARSLNTEAFF	TGTGCCAGCAGCTTAGATAGGACCGCCCGGTCTTTGAACACTGAAGCTTTCTTT
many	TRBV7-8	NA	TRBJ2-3	CASSLPRHLGADTQYF	TGTGCCAGCAGCCTTCCCCGCCACTTAGGCGCAGATACGCAGTATTTT
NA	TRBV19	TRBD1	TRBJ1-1	CASRTTGGSTEAFF	TGTGCCAGTAGGACGACAGGGGGAAGCACTGAAGCTTTCTTT
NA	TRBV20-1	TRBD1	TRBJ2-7	CSARGTGRREQYF	TGCAGTGCTAGAGGGACAGGTAGACGCGAGCAGTACTTC
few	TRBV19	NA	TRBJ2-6	CASTAGTTFSGANVLTF	TGTGCCAGTACCGCCGGGACAACATTCTCTGGGGCCAACGTCCTGACTTTC
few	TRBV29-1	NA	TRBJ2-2	CSVSPGLQNTGELFF	TGCAGCGTCTCACCGGGACTCCAGAACACCGGGGAGCTGTTTTTT
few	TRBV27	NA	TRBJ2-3	CASSLSIGLGDTQYF	TGTGCCAGCAGTTTATCGATAGGCCTGGGAGATACGCAGTATTTT
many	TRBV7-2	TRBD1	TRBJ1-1	CASSAQGAADTEAFF	TGTGCCAGCAGCGCACAGGGGGCGGCTGACACTGAAGCTTTCTTT
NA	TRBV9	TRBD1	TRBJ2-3	CATIKGPGQSTDTQYF	TGTGCCACCATAAAGGGGCCGGGACAGAGTACAGATACGCAGTATTTT
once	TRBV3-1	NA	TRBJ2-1	CASSQGSRWVRGPYNEQFF	TGTGCCAGCAGCCAAGGGTCGAGGTGGGTTCGGGGACCCTACAATGAGCAGTTCTTC
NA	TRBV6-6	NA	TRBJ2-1	CASSYSHLGGRDNEQFF	TGTGCCAGCAGTTACTCCCACCTCGGTGGGCGGGACAATGAGCAGTTCTTC
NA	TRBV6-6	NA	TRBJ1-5	CASSRSGAYSNQPQHF	TGTGCCAGCAGTCGATCGGGAGCCTATAGCAATCAGCCCCAGCATTTT
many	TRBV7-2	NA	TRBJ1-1	CASSLAGGGEAFF	TGTGCCAGCAGCTTAGCTGGGGGAGGGGAAGCTTTCTTT
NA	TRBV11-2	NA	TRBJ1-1	CASTKSRVGDGTEAFF	TGTGCCAGCACCAAATCGCGGGTGGGAGATGGAACTGAAGCTTTCTTT
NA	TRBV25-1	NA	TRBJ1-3	CASLSWGNTIYF	TGTGCCAGCCTCTCTTGGGGAAACACCATATATTTT
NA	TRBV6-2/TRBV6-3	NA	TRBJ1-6	CASSPPGRSPLHF	TGTGCCAGCAGTCCCCCGGGGAGGTCACCCCTCCACTTT
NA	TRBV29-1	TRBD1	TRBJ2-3	CSVAGGQGKYF	TGCAGCGTTGCCGGGGGACAGGGGAAGTATTTT
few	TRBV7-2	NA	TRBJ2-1	CASSTGQNNEQFF	TGTGCCAGCAGCACAGGACAGAACAATGAGCAGTTCTTC
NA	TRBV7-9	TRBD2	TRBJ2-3	CASSPPGLAGGHTDTQYF	TGTGCCAGCAGCCCTCCGGGACTAGCGGGGGGTCACACAGATACGCAGTATTTT
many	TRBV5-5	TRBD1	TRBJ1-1	CASSFSGTAEGEAFF	TGTGCCAGCAGCTTCTCCGGGACAGCCGAGGGTGAAGCTTTCTTT
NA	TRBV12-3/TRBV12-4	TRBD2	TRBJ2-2	CASSLSGGPANTGELFF	TGTGCCAGCAGTTTAAGCGGGGGGCCCGCCAACACCGGGGAGCTGTTTTTT
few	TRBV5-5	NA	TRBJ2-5	CASSLPLAGGQETQYF	TGTGCCAGCAGCTTACCCCTGGCAGGGGGGCAAGAGACCCAGTACTTC
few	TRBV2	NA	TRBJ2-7	CASRRQRNEQYF	TGTGCCAGCAGACGTCAACGGAACGAGCAGTACTTC
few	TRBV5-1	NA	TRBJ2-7	CASSLVVGGVYEQYF	TGCGCCAGCAGCTTGGTGGTCGGAGGAGTCTACGAGCAGTACTTC
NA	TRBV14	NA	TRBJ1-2	CASSQGEGYTF	TGTGCCAGCAGCCAGGGGGAGGGCTACACCTTC
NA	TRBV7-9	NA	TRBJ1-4	CASSLASGNEKLFF	TGTGCCAGCAGCTTAGCTTCAGGGAATGAAAAACTGTTTTTT
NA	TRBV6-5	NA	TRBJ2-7	CASSPPGLPGEQYF	TGTGCCAGCAGTCCCCCGGGACTCCCGGGAGAGCAGTACTTC
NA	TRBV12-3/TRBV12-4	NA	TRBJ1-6	CASSYILRDNSPLHF	TGTGCCAGCAGCTACATCCTGCGGGATAATTCACCCCTCCACTTT
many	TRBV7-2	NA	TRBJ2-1	CASSSTSPGAIDEQFF	TGTGCCAGCAGCTCCACTAGCCCGGGGGCCATTGATGAGCAGTTCTTC
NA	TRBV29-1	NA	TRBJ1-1	CSVEKGNTEAFF	TGCAGCGTTGAAAAGGGAAACACTGAAGCTTTCTTT
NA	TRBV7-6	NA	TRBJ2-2	CASSLAGGRGTGELFF	TGTGCCAGCAGCCTCGCAGGGGGGAGAGGCACCGGGGAGCTGTTTTTT
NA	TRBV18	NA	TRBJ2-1	CASSPGTPSYNQQFF	TGTGCCAGCTCTCCCGGTACACCTTCCTACAATCAGCAGTTCTTC
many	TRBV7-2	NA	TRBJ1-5	CASSLAMRLYPGDQPQHF	TGTGCCAGCAGCTTAGCGATGAGACTCTACCCTGGGGATCAGCCCCAGCATTTT
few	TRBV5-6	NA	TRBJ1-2	CASSSARESGYTF	TGTGCCAGCAGCTCGGCCCGTGAGAGCGGCTACACCTTC
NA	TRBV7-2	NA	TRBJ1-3	CASSPSFSGNTIYF	TGTGCCAGCAGCCCGTCCTTCTCTGGAAACACCATATATTTT